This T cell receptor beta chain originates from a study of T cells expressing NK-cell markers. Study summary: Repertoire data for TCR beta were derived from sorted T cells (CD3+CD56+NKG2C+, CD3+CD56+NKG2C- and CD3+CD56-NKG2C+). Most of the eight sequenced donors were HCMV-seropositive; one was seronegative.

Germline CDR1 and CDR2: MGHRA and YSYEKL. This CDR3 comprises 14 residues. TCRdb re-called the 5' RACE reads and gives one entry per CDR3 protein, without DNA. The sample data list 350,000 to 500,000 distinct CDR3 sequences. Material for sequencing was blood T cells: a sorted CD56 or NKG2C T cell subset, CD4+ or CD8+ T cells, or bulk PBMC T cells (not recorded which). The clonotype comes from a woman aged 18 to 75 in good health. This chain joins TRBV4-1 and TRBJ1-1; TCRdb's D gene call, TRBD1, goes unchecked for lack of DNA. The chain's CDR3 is CASSQIQGGPEAFF.